This passage covers 13 T cell receptor beta chains from one sample sequenced in a study of identical twins. TCRdb re-called the 5' RACE reads through MiXCR, storing one row per CDR3 protein. The sample carries roughly 710,000 distinct CDR3 sequences, 5.5% to 7.5% recorded once. The specimen was naive T cells sorted from blood. The origin of the receptors is a man aged 18 to 35 in good health.

This clonotype was detected many times. The CDR3 here is CASSYGGARTYEQYV. The DNA for the CDR3 is TGTGCCAGCAGTTACGGGGGGGCGAGGACCTACGAGCAGTACGTC. The gene calls are TRBV6-5 and TRBJ2-7; possible D gene TRBD2, 7 bases. The CDR3 sequence is 15 residues long. From germline, CDR1 is MNHEY and CDR2 SVGAGI. Trimming left V 2 bases short and J 2 bases short, with 13 bases between.

The V call is TRBV7-6, the J call TRBJ2-3; the match to TRBD2 covers 15 bases. Losses at the gene ends were 5 bases for V and 0 bases for J; bases not matched to a gene: 6. The germline V gene has CDR1 SGHVS and CDR2 FNYEAQ. The CDR3 extends over 18 amino acids. CDR3 protein: CASSPGLAGGPSTDTQYF. As DNA, the CDR3 is TGTGCCAGCAGCCCAGGACTAGCGGGAGGGCCTAGCACAGATACGCAGTATTTT.

This clonotype was counted at least ten times. The chain couples TRBV27 to TRBJ2-5; D gene uncertain. CDR1 is MNHEY and CDR2 is SMNVEV in the germline V gene (reference sequence). The germline V and J ends were trimmed by 3 bases and 1 base, with 12 bases remaining between them. CDR3 size: 15 residues. The CDR3 protein is CASSFLETIQETQYF. The CDR3 region has the DNA TGTGCCAGCAGTTTTCTGGAGACCATCCAAGAGACCCAGTACTTC.

This clonotype was counted a few times. The V and J genes are TRBV15 and TRBJ2-3; D remains unclear. V shed 7 bases and J shed 5 bases, with 7 bases lying between them. This CDR3 has 11 residues. Germline-derived CDR1 and CDR2 are LNHNV and YYDKDF (reference sequence). In nucleotides, the CDR3 is TGTGCCACCAAATTCGTAGATACGCAGTATTTT. It codes for CATKFVDTQYF. The whole variable domain, filled in from reference TRBV15 and TRBJ2-3, reads DAMVIQNPRYQVTQFGKPVTLSCSQTLNHNVMYWYQQKSSQAPKLLFHYYDKDFNNEADTPDNFQSRRPNTSFCFLDIRSPGLGDTAMYLCATKFVDTQYFGPGTRLTVL.

At least ten counts were recorded for this clonotype. The chain has TRBV9 and TRBJ2-1; TRBD2 agrees at 11 bases. The V segment lost 3 bases and the J segment 7 bases; nucleotides outside the gene matches: 6. Per germline, CDR1 SGDLS and CDR2 YYNGEE. This CDR3 has 15 residues. DNA of the CDR3: TGTGCCAGCAGCGATAGCGGGAGGGCCGGTAATGAGCAGTTCTTC. Amino acids: CASSDSGRAGNEQFF. The whole variable domain, filled in from reference TRBV9 and TRBJ2-1, reads DSGVTQTPKHLITATGQRVTLRCSPRSGDLSVYWYQQSLDQGLQFLIQYYNGEERAKGNILERFSAQQFPDLHSELNLSSLELGDSALYFCASSDSGRAGNEQFFGPGTRLTVL.

This clonotype was detected a few times. The chain is built from TRBV19 and TRBJ1-5; 8 bases match TRBD1. Per germline, CDR1 LNHDA and CDR2 SQIVND (reference sequence). V gave up 8 bases and J gave up 0 bases; unmatched junction bases: 6. CDR3 length: 15 residues. CDR3 region: CASWTGRNSNQPQHF. The CDR3 region has the DNA TGTGCCAGTTGGACAGGGCGGAATAGCAATCAGCCCCAGCATTTT.

The V call is TRBV12-3 or TRBV12-4, the J call TRBJ1-3; D is ambiguous. The CDR3 sequence is 14 residues long. V was clipped by 4 bases and J by 0 bases, with 7 bases between them. CDR3 in DNA: TGTGCCAGCAGTTGGATCAACTCTGGAAACACCATATATTTT. Protein product: CASSWINSGNTIYF.

This clonotype was observed at least ten times. As DNA, the CDR3 is TGCGCCACTTCGGAAGGTGGTACAGATACGCAGTATTTT. Its protein is CATSEGGTDTQYF. The chain uses TRBV5-1 and TRBJ2-3; D gene unclear. The V end was cut by 9 bases, the J end by 3 bases, with 14 bases between. Germline loops: CDR1 SGHRS, CDR2 YFSETQ. The CDR3 is 13 amino acids.

This clonotype was detected many times. The chain combines TRBV15 with TRBJ2-3, with D perhaps matching TRBD2 (6 bases). Germline V lookup: CDR1 LNHNV, CDR2 YYDKDF (reference sequence). Trimming stripped 5 bases from V and 0 bases from J, with 15 bases between. The CDR3 length is 16 residues. Written as DNA, the CDR3 is TGTGCCACCAGCCCGACGGGACTCTCGAGCACAGATACGCAGTATTTT. Translated: CATSPTGLSSTDTQYF.

The V call is TRBV7-8, the J call TRBJ2-5; 8 bases match TRBD2. The germline V gene encodes CDR1 SGHVS and CDR2 FQNEAQ. V shed 4 bases and J 3 bases; nucleotides not matched to a gene: 10. The CDR3 is 16 residues long. The CDR3 bases are TGTGCCAGCAGCTCGAGGGAAGCGGGAGCCAAAGAGACCCAGTACTTC. As protein: CASSSREAGAKETQYF.

The V gene is TRBV9, the J gene TRBJ1-6; perhaps TRBD1 as D (6 bases). V lost 4 bases and J lost 8, with 16 bases in between. This CDR3 has 15 residues. Germline CDR1 and CDR2: SGDLS and YYNGEE. CDR3 bases: TGTGCCAGCAGCCGTGGGGGCCCGGGGGATTCACCCCTCCACTTT. Amino acids: CASSRGGPGDSPLHF.

Ten or more counts support this clonotype. The chain carries TRBV6-1 and TRBJ2-1, with a weak D call TRBD1 (6 bases). V was cut by 6 bases and J by 4 bases, with 16 bases left in between. Germline V gene data show CDR1 as MNHNS and CDR2 as SASEGT. This CDR3 has 15 amino acids. CDR3 amino acids: CASRSTGGGYNEQFF. In DNA form, the CDR3 reads TGTGCCAGCAGATCGACAGGAGGTGGATACAATGAGCAGTTCTTC.

In its sample, this clonotype was seen many times. The chain employs TRBV5-5 and TRBJ2-3; the D gene is possibly TRBD1 (6 bases). The CDR3 has 15 residues. Trimming cost V 0 bases and J 6 bases, with 14 bases left between them. Germline CDR1 and CDR2: SGHKS and YYEKEE (reference sequence). CDR3 in amino acids: CASSLGAGASDTQYF. CDR3 coding DNA: TGTGCCAGCAGCTTGGGGGCAGGGGCTTCCGATACGCAGTATTTT.